The 23 T cell receptor beta chains below all came from one sample that was sequenced in a study of spatial heterogeneity in lung cancer. From the 5' RACE reads, TCRdb called clonotypes with MiXCR, one entry per CDR3 protein. Of around 40,000 distinct CDR3 sequences listed, 5.8% are singletons. Time point reported: sample taken at primary tumor resection. Sequencing was performed on whole RNA extracted from tumor and nontumor lung tissue, or from frozen PBMC, and the material was left unsorted. The sequencing used PBMCs, collected at surgery. The receptor set was obtained from a male donor with early-stage non-small cell lung cancer.

In this sample, this clonotype turned up many times. The rearrangement joins TRBV27 to TRBJ2-6; 8 bases align to TRBD1. The V gene's germline CDR1 is MNHEY and CDR2 SMNVEV (reference sequence). The CDR3 is made up of 17 amino acids. Trimming cost V 6 bases and J 1 base; bases outside gene matches: 8. The CDR3, as DNA: TGTGCCAGCAGCACCTCCAGGGGGCGGTCTGGGGCCAACGTCCTGACTTTC. Its protein is CASSTSRGRSGANVLTF.

This clonotype was recorded at least ten times. The chain joins TRBV2 to TRBJ2-1; D gene uncertain. There are 12 residues in the CDR3. Germline V gene data show CDR1 as SNHLY and CDR2 as FYNNEI. Trimming shortened V by 5 bases and J by 5 bases, and 7 bases separated the two germline ends. The CDR3 here is CASSYSHNEQFF. The CDR3, as DNA: TGTGCCAGCAGTTACTCTCACAATGAGCAGTTCTTC. The variable domain in full, completed from reference TRBV2 and TRBJ2-1, reads EPEVTQTPSHQVTQMGQEVILRCVPISNHLYFYWYRQILGQKVEFLVSFYNNEISEKSEIFDDQFSVERPDGSNFTLKIRSTKLEDSAMYFCASSYSHNEQFFGPGTRLTVL.

The table lists this clonotype with many counts. The chain uses TRBV2 and TRBJ2-1; tentative D call: TRBD1 (5 bases). V shed 8 bases and J shed 10 bases, with 21 bases lying between them. Germline CDR1 is SNHLY and CDR2 is FYNNEI. The CDR3 is 14 residues long. DNA of the CDR3: TGTGCCAGCGTCAGGGAAGGGCCCTACGGAGAGCAGTTCTTC. This sequence encodes CASVREGPYGEQFF.

This clonotype is judged medium-sized. The chain is built from TRBV4-1 and TRBJ1-5, with unresolved D. Looked up from germline, CDR1 is MGHRA and CDR2 is YSYEKL. This CDR3 is 16 amino acids long. The ends were cut back, 0 bases at V and 7 bases at J, with 16 bases in the middle. The CDR3 coding sequence is TGCGCCAGCAGCCAAGATGGGCTCCAGGCGGGGCAGCCCCAGCATTTT. The encoded protein is CASSQDGLQAGQPQHF.

This clonotype came up many times. J is TRBJ2-3 and V is TRBV28; 15 positions agree with TRBD2. The V gene's germline CDR1 is MDHEN and CDR2 SYDVKM. Unmatched junction bases numbered 6, after V lost 5 bases and J lost 0 bases. The CDR3 has 18 residues. As DNA, the CDR3 is TGTGCCAGCAGTGGACTAGCGGGGGGGCCTTTGAGCACAGATACGCAGTATTTT. Its translation is CASSGLAGGPLSTDTQYF.

By share, this clonotype counts as medium-sized (0.01 to 0.1%). V gene TRBV28 combines with J gene TRBJ1-5; TRBD1 might be the D (6 bases). Trimming removed 10 bases at V and 6 bases at J, with 19 bases between. CDR3 length: 14 residues. CDR1 is MDHEN, CDR2 SYDVKM, per germline. CDR3 protein: CATSLPGEGQPQHF. The DNA for the CDR3 is TGTGCCACCTCTCTTCCAGGGGAGGGTCAGCCCCAGCATTTT.

This clonotype was counted only a few times. V is TRBV20-1 and J is TRBJ2-7; D remains ambiguous. The CDR3 consists of 14 residues. Germline loops: CDR1 DFQATT, CDR2 SNEGSKA (reference sequence). The V and J ends lost 0 bases and 0 bases respectively, with 9 bases between them. CDR3 bases: TGCAGTGCTAGAGATGGCAAGGGCTCCTACGAGCAGTACTTC. Residues: CSARDGKGSYEQYF.

Ten or more counts support this clonotype. The chain has TRBV20-1 and TRBJ1-5, with TRBD1 matching 7 bases. The CDR3 sequence is 13 residues long. The J segment lost 5 bases and the V segment lost 5 bases, leaving 6 bases of the junction unmatched. Germline V gene sequence: CDR1 DFQATT, CDR2 SNEGSKA (reference sequence). Written as DNA, the CDR3 is TGCAGTGCTCCCGGGACAGTCTATCAGCCCCAGCATTTT. Translated: CSAPGTVYQPQHF.

The gene calls are TRBV4-1 and TRBJ2-3; 13 positions match TRBD2. This CDR3 contains 19 residues. J lost 0 bases, V lost 4 bases, and 10 bases had no gene match. The germline gives CDR1 MGHRA, CDR2 YSYEKL. CDR3 amino acids: CASSRRTPGLAGSTDTQYF. CDR3 coding DNA: TGCGCCAGCAGCCGACGAACCCCGGGACTAGCGGGGAGCACAGATACGCAGTATTTT.

The chain carries TRBV30 and TRBJ2-5; D unresolved. CDR1 and CDR2 (germline): GTSNPN, SVGIG (reference sequence). V dropped 0 bases and J dropped 4 bases, with 9 bases sitting between them. This CDR3 has 13 amino acids. Here the CDR3 reads CAWSVRGAETQYF. CDR3 nucleotides: TGTGCCTGGAGTGTACGAGGAGCAGAGACCCAGTACTTC.

This clonotype was counted many times. The gene calls are TRBV20-1 and TRBJ1-2; D might be TRBD1 (6 bases). The V and J ends lost 0 bases and 8 bases respectively, with 10 bases between them. Germline V gives CDR1 DFQATT, CDR2 SNEGSKA (reference sequence). The CDR3 is 12 amino acids. CDR3: CSAREQGLGYTF. The CDR3 DNA sequence: TGCAGTGCTAGAGAACAGGGTTTGGGCTACACCTTC.

This clonotype was detected ten times or more. The chain carries TRBV11-3 and TRBJ2-5, with D perhaps TRBD2 (5 bases). Germline CDR1 and CDR2: SGHNT and YENEEA. V lost 5 bases and J lost 3, with 13 bases in between. CDR3 length: 14 residues. CDR3 nucleotides: TGTGCCAGCAGCCCCGGACTTGTGGAAGAGACCCAGTACTTC. Translated: CASSPGLVEETQYF. The entire variable domain, with the rest obtained from reference TRBV11-3 and TRBJ2-5, is as follows: EAGVVQSPRYKIIEKKQPVAFWCNPISGHNTLYWYLQNLGQGPELLIRYENEEAVDDSQLPKDRFSAERLKGVDSTLKIQPAELGDSAVYLCASSPGLVEETQYFGPGTRLLVL.

In its sample, this clonotype was seen many times. This sequence joins TRBV20-1 and TRBJ2-5, with D maybe TRBD2 (6 bases). The CDR3 length is 13 residues. Trimming removed 3 bases from V and 2 bases from J, with 10 bases in between. Germline values: CDR1 DFQATT, CDR2 SNEGSKA (reference sequence). Written as DNA, the CDR3 is TGCAGTGCTAGCAGACTAGATCAAGAGACCCAGTACTTC. It is translated as CSASRLDQETQYF.

The CDR3 spells CASSQMGQGFTEAFF. DNA of the CDR3: TGCGCCAGCAGCCAAATGGGACAGGGGTTCACTGAAGCTTTCTTT. The chain links TRBV4-3 to TRBJ1-1; 10 nucleotides match TRBD1. J gave up 4 bases and V 2 bases, and 4 bases lay outside the gene matches. The germline V gene has CDR1 LGHNA and CDR2 YSLEER. The CDR3 spans 15 residues.

This clonotype has a count of ten or more. This rearrangement joins TRBV28 to TRBJ1-2; D might be TRBD1 (5 bases). Germline CDR1 MDHEN, CDR2 SYDVKM. Deletions cut 5 bases from V and 4 bases from J, with 17 bases between. The CDR3 covers 15 residues. CDR3 protein: CASSTRRGPIYGYTF. CDR3 sequence (DNA): TGTGCCAGCAGTACCCGCCGGGGCCCGATCTATGGCTACACCTTC.

This clonotype has at least ten counts. This chain's CDR3 is CASSVGPGPTDYGYTF. The DNA for the CDR3 is TGTGCCAGCAGCGTAGGACCGGGACCGACGGACTATGGCTACACCTTC. This chain connects TRBV9 to TRBJ1-2, with D perhaps matching TRBD1 (5 bases). This CDR3 is 16 amino acids long. Trimming shortened V by 0 bases and J by 3 bases, and 15 bases separated the two germline ends. Looked up from germline, CDR1 is SGDLS and CDR2 is YYNGEE.

This clonotype has ten or more counts. The rearrangement uses TRBV5-1 and TRBJ2-3; possibly TRBD1 for D (6 bases). Trimming took 0 bases from V and 2 from J, leaving 7 bases between them. Germline V gene lookup returns CDR1 SGHRS and CDR2 YFSETQ. This CDR3 contains 14 residues. CDR3 nucleotide sequence: TGCGCCAGCAGCTTGGACAGGGTCACAGATACGCAGTATTTT. This encodes CASSLDRVTDTQYF.

This clonotype was observed at least ten times. CDR3 sequence: CASSPTRRLGEQYF. The DNA of the CDR3 is TGTGCCAGCAGCCCTACCAGGAGGCTAGGAGAGCAGTACTTC. The chain uses TRBV11-2 and TRBJ2-7, with a possible D match to TRBD2 (5 bases). The germline gives CDR1 SGHAT, CDR2 FQNNGV. The CDR3 is 14 residues long. Between the trimmed V and J ends, which lost 5 bases and 7 bases, there was a span of 18 bases.

This clonotype was observed many times. This sequence joins TRBV7-2 and TRBJ2-1; TRBD2 agrees at 11 bases. The CDR3 contains 15 residues. Unmatched junction bases numbered 2, after V lost 1 base and J lost 6 bases. CDR1 is SGHTA and CDR2 is FQGNSA in the germline V gene. As DNA, the CDR3 is TGTGCCAGCAGCTTAGGGGGGACTAGCGGCAATGAGCAGTTCTTC. The encoded protein is CASSLGGTSGNEQFF.

This clonotype has ten or more counts. This chain uses TRBV11-3 with TRBJ2-3; D is tentatively TRBD1 or TRBD2 (6 bases each). The CDR3 has 16 residues. The germline V gene encodes CDR1 SGHNT and CDR2 YENEEA. Trimming took 3 bases from V and 1 from J, leaving 14 bases between them. The CDR3 here is CASSLGGRRGTDTQYF. DNA of the CDR3: TGTGCCAGCAGCTTGGGGGGCCGGAGGGGCACAGATACGCAGTATTTT.

This clonotype showed up just a few times. The CDR3 loop reads CASSELAGGSYNEQFF. CDR3 sequence (DNA): TGTGCCAGCAGCGAACTAGCGGGGGGTTCCTACAATGAGCAGTTCTTC. This sequence joins TRBV7-6 and TRBJ2-1, with 12 nucleotides matching TRBD2. The CDR3 runs 16 residues. Germline CDR1 reads SGHVS; CDR2 reads FNYEAQ. J lost 1 base, V lost 5 bases, and 3 bases had no gene match.

The sample holds many counts of this clonotype. The genes are TRBV5-4 and TRBJ2-2; 8 positions match TRBD1. CDR1 and CDR2 (germline): SGHNT, YYREEE (reference sequence). The junction had 6 bases not matched to a gene; V was cut back by 4 bases and J by 4 bases. This CDR3 is built from 15 residues. CDR3 amino acids: CASSLDRVTTGELFF. The DNA of the CDR3 is TGTGCCAGCAGCCTGGACAGGGTGACCACCGGGGAGCTGTTTTTT.

This clonotype was counted ten times or more. V gene TRBV6-6 combines with J gene TRBJ2-3; D gene unclear. CDR3 length equals 12 residues. The ends were cut back, 2 bases at V and 6 bases at J, with 6 bases in the middle. The V gene's germline CDR1 is MNHNY and CDR2 SVGAGI (reference sequence). CDR3 DNA: TGTGCCAGCAGTTACAGCCAGGATACGCAGTATTTT. It encodes CASSYSQDTQYF.